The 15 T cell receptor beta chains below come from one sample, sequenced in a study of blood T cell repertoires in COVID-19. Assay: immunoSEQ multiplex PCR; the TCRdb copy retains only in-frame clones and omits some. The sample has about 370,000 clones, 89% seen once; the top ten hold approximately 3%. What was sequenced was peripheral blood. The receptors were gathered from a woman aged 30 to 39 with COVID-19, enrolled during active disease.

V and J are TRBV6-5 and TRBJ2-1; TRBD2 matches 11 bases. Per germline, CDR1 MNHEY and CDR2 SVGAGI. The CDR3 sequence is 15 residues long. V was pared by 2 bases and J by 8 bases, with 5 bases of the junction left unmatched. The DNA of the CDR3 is TGTGCCAGCAGTTACCTAGCGGGGGGTTGGGATGAGCAGTTCTTC. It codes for CASSYLAGGWDEQFF.

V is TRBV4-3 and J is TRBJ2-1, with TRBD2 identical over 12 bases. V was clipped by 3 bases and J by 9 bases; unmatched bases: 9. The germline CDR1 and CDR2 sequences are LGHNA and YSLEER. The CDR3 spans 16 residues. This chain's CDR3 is CASSQSSGGASFEQFF. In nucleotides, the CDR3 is TGCGCCAGCAGCCAGTCTAGCGGGGGGGCATCATTTGAGCAGTTCTTC.

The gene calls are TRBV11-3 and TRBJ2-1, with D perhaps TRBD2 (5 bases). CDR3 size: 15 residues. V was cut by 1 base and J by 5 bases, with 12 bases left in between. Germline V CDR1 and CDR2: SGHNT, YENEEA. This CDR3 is CASSLGYGVDNEQFF. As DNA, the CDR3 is TGTGCCAGCAGCTTAGGGTACGGGGTGGACAATGAGCAGTTCTTC.

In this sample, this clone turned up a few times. CDR3 residues: CASSETDWDTEAFF. Written as DNA, the CDR3 is TGCGCCAGCAGTGAGACAGATTGGGACACTGAAGCTTTCTTT. The chain couples TRBV10-1 to TRBJ1-1; D gene unclear. Germline V gene sequence: CDR1 WNHNN, CDR2 SYGVQD (reference sequence). The V end was cut by 2 bases, the J end by 3 bases, with 10 bases between. CDR3 length: 14 residues.

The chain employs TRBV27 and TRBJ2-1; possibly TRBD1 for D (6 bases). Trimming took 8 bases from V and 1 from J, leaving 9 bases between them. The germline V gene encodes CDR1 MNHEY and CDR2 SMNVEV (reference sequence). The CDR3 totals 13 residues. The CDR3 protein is CASAQGSYNEQFF. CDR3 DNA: TGTGCCAGCGCACAGGGATCCTACAATGAGCAGTTCTTC.

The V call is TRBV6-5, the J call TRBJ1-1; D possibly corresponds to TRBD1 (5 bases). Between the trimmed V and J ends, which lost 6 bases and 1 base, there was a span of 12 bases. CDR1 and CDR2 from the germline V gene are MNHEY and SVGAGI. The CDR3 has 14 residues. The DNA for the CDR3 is TGTGCCAGCAGCACTACAAGGGGGAACACTGAAGCTTTCTTT. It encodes CASSTTRGNTEAFF.

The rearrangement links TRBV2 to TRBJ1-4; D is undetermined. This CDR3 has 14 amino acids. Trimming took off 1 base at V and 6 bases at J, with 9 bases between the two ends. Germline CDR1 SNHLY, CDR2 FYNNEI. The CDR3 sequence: CASSEGRADEKLFF. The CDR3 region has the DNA TGTGCCAGCAGTGAAGGGAGGGCGGATGAAAAACTGTTTTTT.

CDR3 loop: CASSDRVLYGYTF. The CDR3 coding sequence is TGTGCCAGCAGTGATCGGGTTCTTTATGGCTACACCTTC. The chain carries TRBV6-1 and TRBJ1-2; D gene ambiguous. Germline V gene lookup returns CDR1 MNHNS and CDR2 SASEGT. CDR3 size: 13 residues. The ends were cut back, 3 bases at V and 5 bases at J, with 10 bases in the middle.

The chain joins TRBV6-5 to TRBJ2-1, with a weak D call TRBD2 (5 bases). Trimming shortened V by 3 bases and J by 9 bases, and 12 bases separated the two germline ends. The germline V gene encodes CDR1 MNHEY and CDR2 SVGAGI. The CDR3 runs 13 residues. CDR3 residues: CASSYVTEGEQFF. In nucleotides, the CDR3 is TGTGCCAGCAGTTATGTCACAGAGGGTGAGCAGTTCTTC.

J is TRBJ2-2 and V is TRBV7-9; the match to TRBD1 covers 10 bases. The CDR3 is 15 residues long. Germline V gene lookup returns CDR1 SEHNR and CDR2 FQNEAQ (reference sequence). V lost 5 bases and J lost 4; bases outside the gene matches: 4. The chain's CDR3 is CASSHRTGGTGELFF. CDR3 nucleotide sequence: TGTGCCAGCAGCCATAGGACAGGGGGCACCGGGGAGCTGTTTTTT.

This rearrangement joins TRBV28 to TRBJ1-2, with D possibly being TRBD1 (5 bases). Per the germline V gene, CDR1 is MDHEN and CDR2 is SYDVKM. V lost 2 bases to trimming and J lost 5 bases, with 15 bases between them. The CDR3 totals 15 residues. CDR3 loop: CASSLQGIRRYGYTF. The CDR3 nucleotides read TGTGCCAGCAGTTTACAGGGCATTCGAAGGTATGGCTACACCTTC.

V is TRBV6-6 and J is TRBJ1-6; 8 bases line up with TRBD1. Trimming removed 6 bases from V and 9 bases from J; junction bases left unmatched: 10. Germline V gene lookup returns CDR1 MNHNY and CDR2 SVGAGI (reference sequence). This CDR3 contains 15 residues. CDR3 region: CASRPPGQDSSPLHF. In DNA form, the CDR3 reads TGTGCCAGCAGGCCACCGGGACAGGATTCTTCACCCCTCCACTTT.

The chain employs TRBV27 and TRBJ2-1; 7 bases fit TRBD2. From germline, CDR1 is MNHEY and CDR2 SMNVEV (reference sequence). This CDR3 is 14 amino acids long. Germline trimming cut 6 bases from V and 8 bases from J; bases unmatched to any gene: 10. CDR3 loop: CASSGGRLADEQFF. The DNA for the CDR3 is TGTGCCAGCAGCGGAGGGCGACTAGCAGATGAGCAGTTCTTC.

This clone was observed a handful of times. This CDR3 is CASSLRRQVSYEQYF. The CDR3 nucleotides read TGTGCCAGCAGTTTAAGGCGTCAGGTCAGCTACGAGCAGTACTTC. This chain joins TRBV28 and TRBJ2-7, with unresolved D. Trimming removed 2 bases from V and 3 bases from J, with 14 bases in between. The germline V gene encodes CDR1 MDHEN and CDR2 SYDVKM. The CDR3 spans 15 residues.

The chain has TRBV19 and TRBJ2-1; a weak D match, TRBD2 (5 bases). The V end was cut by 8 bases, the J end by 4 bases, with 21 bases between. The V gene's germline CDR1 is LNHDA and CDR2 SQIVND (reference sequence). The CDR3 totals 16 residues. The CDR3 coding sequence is TGTGCCAGTGCCCCCTCTGTGGCGGGCGGGTACAATGAGCAGTTCTTC. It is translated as CASAPSVAGGYNEQFF.